These 21 T cell receptor beta chains came from one sample sequenced in a study of blood T cells in healthy people across ages. Alongside a J-beta primer mix, a sample-barcoded 5' primer served in a second PCR lasting roughly 7 to 11 cycles. TCRdb re-analysed the 5' RACE reads in MiXCR, keeping a single row per CDR3 protein. The sample lists 590,000 or so distinct CDR3 sequences; roughly 31% were seen once. The sample was blood. The receptors were gathered from an elderly woman in good health.

This clonotype showed up just a few times. This chain links TRBV5-1 with TRBJ2-5; a possible D gene is TRBD1 (5 bases). The V gene lost 2 bases and the J gene lost 3 bases, with 11 bases spanning the gap. The CDR3 length is 14 residues. Germline CDR1 reads SGHRS; CDR2 reads YFSETQ. CDR3 amino acids: CASSFWGLKETQYF. The CDR3 DNA follows: TGCGCCAGCAGCTTTTGGGGCCTGAAAGAGACCCAGTACTTC.

This clonotype was recorded many times. The rearrangement links TRBV7-6 to TRBJ2-1, with D perhaps matching TRBD2 (5 bases). The V end lost 8 bases, the J end lost 3 bases, and 11 bases lay between the germline ends. The germline CDR1 and CDR2 sequences are SGHVS and FNYEAQ. The CDR3 length is 13 residues. The CDR3 DNA reads TGTGCCAGCGATCCCGGACTCTACAATGAGCAGTTCTTC. Translation: CASDPGLYNEQFF.

The chain recombines TRBV20-1 with TRBJ2-7; 7 positions match TRBD2. V dropped 5 bases and J dropped 5; count of bases not matched to a gene: 6. CDR3 length: 12 amino acids. Germline assignment: CDR1 DFQATT and CDR2 SNEGSKA (reference sequence). The CDR3 sequence is CSAGRGGDEQYF. The CDR3 coding sequence is TGCAGTGCTGGGAGGGGAGGGGACGAGCAGTACTTC.

This clonotype was counted many times. The genes are TRBV10-3 and TRBJ1-2, with 12 nucleotides matching TRBD1. Per germline, CDR1 ENHRY and CDR2 SYGVKD. This CDR3 spans 17 amino acids. After removal of 2 bases from V and 4 bases from J, the junction contained 8 bases not matched to a gene. In DNA, the CDR3 is TGTGCCATCAGTGAGGGGGACAGGGGGCGCCCGGGCTATGGCTACACCTTC. Translation: CAISEGDRGRPGYGYTF.

Ten or more counts support this clonotype. The genes are TRBV14 and TRBJ2-3; D gene unclear. The CDR3 covers 12 residues. Trimming shortened V by 4 bases and J by 10 bases, and 12 bases separated the two germline ends. Germline CDR1 SGHDN, CDR2 FVKESK. The CDR3: CASSPRDWPQYF. The CDR3 DNA reads TGTGCCAGCAGCCCGAGAGACTGGCCGCAGTATTTT.

This clonotype was counted a few times. The J gene is TRBJ1-1, the V gene TRBV5-6, with a tentative D call TRBD1 (6 bases). The CDR3 has 14 amino acids. V was clipped by 4 bases and J by 4 bases, with 14 bases between them. CDR1 and CDR2 from the germline V gene are SGHDT and YYEEEE. The CDR3 sequence: CASSPGQRSTEAFF. In DNA form, the CDR3 reads TGTGCCAGCAGCCCCGGACAGCGGAGCACTGAAGCTTTCTTT.

The table lists this clonotype with many counts. V and J are TRBV5-1 and TRBJ1-2; 8 bases fit TRBD1. With 0 bases clipped from V and 0 bases from J, the junction kept 4 bases outside the gene matches. This CDR3 comprises 16 residues. CDR1 is SGHRS and CDR2 is YFSETQ in the germline V gene. DNA of the CDR3: TGCGCCAGCAGCTTGGGGGACAGGCGGCCTAACTATGGCTACACCTTC. This gives the protein CASSLGDRRPNYGYTF.

This clonotype was detected a few times. The V and J genes are TRBV6-5 and TRBJ1-1, with TRBD1 matching over 7 bases. The V segment lost 5 bases and the J segment 10 bases; nucleotides outside the gene matches: 10. The CDR3 sequence is 13 residues long. The germline V gene encodes CDR1 MNHEY and CDR2 SVGAGI. The CDR3 sequence is CASSQDRRRGAFF. Written as DNA, the CDR3 is TGTGCCAGCAGTCAGGACAGGCGCCGGGGAGCTTTCTTT.

Comment on this clonotype: A much larger clone differs from this one at a single base, so this may be a read error. This chain joins TRBV13 and TRBJ1-2; no definite D call. Germline V gives CDR1 PRHDT, CDR2 FYEKMQ (reference sequence). This CDR3 has 14 amino acids. CDR3 DNA: TGTACCAGCAGCTTTTACATCGAAAGGGATGGCTACACCTTC. It yields the protein CTSSFYIERDGYTF.

The V gene is TRBV9, the J gene TRBJ2-7; 10 bases align to TRBD2. With 2 bases clipped from V and 2 bases from J, the junction kept 10 bases outside the gene matches. In germline, CDR1 is SGDLS, CDR2 YYNGEE. The CDR3 loop spans 17 amino acids. The DNA for the CDR3 is TGTGCCAGCAGCGTTAGCGGGGGGCTAGCGGGGACCTACGAGCAGTACTTC. It is translated as CASSVSGGLAGTYEQYF.

The table lists this clonotype with many counts. This chain joins TRBV7-2 and TRBJ2-7; unclear D gene. V dropped 5 bases and J dropped 4 bases, with 12 bases sitting between them. Germline V gene data show CDR1 as SGHTA and CDR2 as FQGNSA. There are 13 residues in the CDR3. The CDR3 DNA is TGTGCCAGCAGCACCGGACGGGTATACGAGCAGTACTTC. Its protein is CASSTGRVYEQYF.

This clonotype has a count of ten or more. This sequence joins TRBV24-1 and TRBJ2-1; the D call may be TRBD1 or TRBD2 (5 bases each). This CDR3 contains 15 residues. Germline V gives CDR1 KGHDR, CDR2 SFDVKD. V lost 4 bases and J lost 8, with 17 bases in between. CDR3 loop: CATSERAWGMDEQFF. The CDR3 DNA reads as TGTGCCACCAGTGAGAGGGCTTGGGGCATGGATGAGCAGTTCTTC.

This clonotype was recorded many times. The rearrangement links TRBV10-3 to TRBJ1-2, with D uncertain. V was trimmed by 3 bases and J by 7 bases, leaving 9 bases between them. This CDR3 has 12 amino acids. CDR1 is ENHRY, CDR2 SYGVKD, per germline. CDR3 loop: CAISEDGTGYTF. CDR3 coding DNA: TGTGCCATCAGTGAAGATGGTACTGGCTACACCTTC.

CDR3 bases: TGTGCCAGCAGCTTACAGGGGACTGGGATCTACGAGCAGTACTTC. As protein: CASSLQGTGIYEQYF. The gene calls are TRBV7-2 and TRBJ2-5; D is possibly TRBD1 or TRBD2 (6 bases each). Gene TRBJ2-7 matches the end of the DNA better, so the J call may be wrong. The CDR3 has 15 residues. The germline gives CDR1 SGHTA, CDR2 FQGNSA.

The rearrangement links TRBV6-1 to TRBJ2-1; 7 bases match TRBD2. The CDR3 extends over 15 amino acids. CDR1 is MNHNS and CDR2 is SASEGT in the germline V gene. Trimming took 9 bases from V and 9 from J; bases not matched to a gene: 17. CDR3 coding DNA: TGTGCCAGTGCTACGGGATGGGGGGGTCTTCCTGAGCAGTTCTTC. This codes for CASATGWGGLPEQFF.

This clonotype was observed many times. This chain joins TRBV5-8 and TRBJ2-3; 8 nucleotides agree with TRBD2. After removal of 3 bases from V and 0 bases from J, the junction contained 9 bases not matched to a gene. The CDR3 totals 17 residues. In germline, CDR1 is SGHTS, CDR2 YDEGEE. CDR3 sequence reads: CASSSGLGDSSTDTQYF. Here the CDR3 DNA reads TGTGCCAGCAGCTCGGGACTAGGAGACTCCAGCACAGATACGCAGTATTTT.

Notes on this clonotype: A single base separates this from a much larger clone, so it may be a read error. The conserved closing phenylalanine or tryptophan is absent in this CDR3, likely reflecting a read error. The chain is built from TRBV7-9 and TRBJ1-6; a weak D match, TRBD1 (5 bases). Between the trimmed V and J ends, which lost 11 bases and 0 bases, there was a span of 23 bases. Germline values: CDR1 SEHNR, CDR2 FQNEAQ (reference sequence). There are 18 residues in the CDR3. Here the CDR3 reads CAYIKWGRQSSYNSPLHC. CDR3 coding DNA: TGTGCCTACATCAAATGGGGACGCCAGAGCTCCTATAATTCACCCCTCCACTGT.

The J gene is TRBJ2-5, the V gene TRBV6-2 or TRBV6-3, with 9 positions matching TRBD2. The length of the CDR3 is 17 residues. Germline CDR1 and CDR2: MNHEY and SVGEGT. Trimming at V came to 4 bases and at J to 1 base, leaving 10 bases not matched to a gene. The CDR3 DNA follows: TGTGCCAGCAGTTCTGCCTATGGGACTAGCCCCCAAGAGACCCAGTACTTC. Protein sequence: CASSSAYGTSPQETQYF.

This clonotype has at least ten counts. The rearrangement links TRBV5-6 to TRBJ1-2; perhaps TRBD1 as D (5 bases). The CDR3 sequence is 13 residues long. Trimming shortened V by 3 bases and J by 8 bases, and 14 bases separated the two germline ends. Germline V gene data show CDR1 as SGHDT and CDR2 as YYEEEE. The CDR3 loop reads CASSWGRTQGYTF. CDR3 DNA sequence: TGTGCCAGCAGCTGGGGACGGACACAGGGCTACACCTTC.

This clonotype occurred a few times. This may come from a read error, since a much larger clone is one base off. The CDR3 loop reads CASSSGPSRANEQYF. Written as DNA, the CDR3 is TGTGCCAGCAGCTCAGGACCCTCCAGGGCCAATGAGCAGTACTTC. This sequence joins TRBV7-3 and TRBJ2-7; D might be TRBD1 (5 bases). The ends were cut back, 4 bases at V and 7 bases at J, with 20 bases in the middle. From germline, CDR1 is SGHTA and CDR2 FQGTGA. This CDR3 is built from 15 residues.

There are many counts of this clonotype. This chain connects TRBV6-5 to TRBJ2-5; maybe TRBD2 (5 bases). CDR3 size: 15 residues. Germline V gene sequence: CDR1 MNHEY, CDR2 SVGAGI. V lost 4 bases to trimming and J lost 1 base, with 13 bases between them. For the CDR3, the DNA is TGTGCCAGCAGTTTAACGATGGACTTCCAAGAGACCCAGTACTTC. It is translated as CASSLTMDFQETQYF.